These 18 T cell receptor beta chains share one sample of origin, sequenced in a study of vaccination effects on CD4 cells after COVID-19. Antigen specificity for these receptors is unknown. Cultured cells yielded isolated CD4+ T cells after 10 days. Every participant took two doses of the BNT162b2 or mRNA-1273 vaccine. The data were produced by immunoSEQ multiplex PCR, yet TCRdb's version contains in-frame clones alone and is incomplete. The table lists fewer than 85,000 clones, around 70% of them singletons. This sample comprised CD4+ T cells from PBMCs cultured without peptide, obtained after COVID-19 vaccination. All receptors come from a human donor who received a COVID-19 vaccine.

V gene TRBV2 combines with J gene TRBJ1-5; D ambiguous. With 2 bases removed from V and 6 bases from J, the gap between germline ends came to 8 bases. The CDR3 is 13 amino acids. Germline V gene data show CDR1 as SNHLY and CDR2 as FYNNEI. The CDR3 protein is CASSEWSVQPQHF. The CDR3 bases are TGTGCCAGCAGTGAATGGTCAGTTCAGCCCCAGCATTTT.

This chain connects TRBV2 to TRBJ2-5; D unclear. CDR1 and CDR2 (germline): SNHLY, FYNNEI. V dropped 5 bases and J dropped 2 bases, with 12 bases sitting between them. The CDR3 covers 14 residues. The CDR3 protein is CASSIRPTQETQYF. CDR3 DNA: TGTGCCAGCAGTATCAGACCAACTCAAGAGACCCAGTACTTC.

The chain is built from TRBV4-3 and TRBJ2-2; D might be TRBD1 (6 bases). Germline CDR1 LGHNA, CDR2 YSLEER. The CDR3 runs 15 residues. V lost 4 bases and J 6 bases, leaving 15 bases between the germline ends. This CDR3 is CASSRYRQDAGELFF. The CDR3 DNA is TGCGCCAGCAGCCGGTACAGACAGGACGCCGGGGAGCTGTTTTTT.

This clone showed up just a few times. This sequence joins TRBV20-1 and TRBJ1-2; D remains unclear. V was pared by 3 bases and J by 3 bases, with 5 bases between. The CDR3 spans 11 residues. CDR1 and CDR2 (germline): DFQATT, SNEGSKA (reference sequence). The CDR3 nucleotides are TGCAGTGCTAGTACAGACTATGGCTACACCTTC. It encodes CSASTDYGYTF.

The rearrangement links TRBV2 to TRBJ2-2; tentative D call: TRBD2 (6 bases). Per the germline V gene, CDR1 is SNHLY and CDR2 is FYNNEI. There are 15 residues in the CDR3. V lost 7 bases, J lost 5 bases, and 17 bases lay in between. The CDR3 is CASTGRDWGTGELFF. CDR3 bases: TGTGCCAGCACGGGGCGGGATTGGGGAACCGGGGAGCTGTTTTTT.

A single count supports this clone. CDR3: CASSQNFGGPSGANVLTF. The DNA of the CDR3 is TGTGCCAGCAGCCAAAATTTCGGGGGCCCCTCTGGGGCCAACGTCCTGACTTTC. The rearrangement uses TRBV3-1 (or the pseudogene TRBV3-2) and TRBJ2-6; D tentatively reads TRBD1 or TRBD2 (6 bases each). The CDR3 length is 18 residues. V lost 2 bases to trimming and J lost 0 bases, with 14 bases between them. Germline V CDR1 and CDR2: LGHDT, YNNKEL (reference sequence).

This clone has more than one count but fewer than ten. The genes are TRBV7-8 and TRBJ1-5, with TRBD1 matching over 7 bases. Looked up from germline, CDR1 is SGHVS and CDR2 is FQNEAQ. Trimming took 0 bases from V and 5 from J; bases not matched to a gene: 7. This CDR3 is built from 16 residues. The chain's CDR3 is CASSLADRAGDQPQHF. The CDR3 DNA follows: TGTGCCAGCAGCTTAGCCGACAGGGCGGGGGATCAGCCCCAGCATTTT. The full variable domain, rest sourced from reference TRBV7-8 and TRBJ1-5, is GAGVSQSPRYKVAKRGQDVALRCDPISGHVSLFWYQQALGQGPEFLTYFQNEAQLDKSGLPSDRFFAERPEGSVSTLKIQRTQQEDSAVYLCASSLADRAGDQPQHFGDGTRLSIL.

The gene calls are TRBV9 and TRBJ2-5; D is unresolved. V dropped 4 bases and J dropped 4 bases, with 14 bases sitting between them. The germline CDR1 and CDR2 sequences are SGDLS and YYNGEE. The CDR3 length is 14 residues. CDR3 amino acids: CASSPGPAGETQYF. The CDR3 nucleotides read TGTGCCAGCAGCCCTGGACCTGCTGGAGAGACCCAGTACTTC.

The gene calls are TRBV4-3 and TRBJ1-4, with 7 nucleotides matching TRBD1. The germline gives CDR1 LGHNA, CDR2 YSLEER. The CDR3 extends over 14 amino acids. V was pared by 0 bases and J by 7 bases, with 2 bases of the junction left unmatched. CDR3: CASSQEAGGEKLFF. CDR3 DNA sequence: TGCGCCAGCAGCCAAGAGGCAGGGGGTGAAAAACTGTTTTTT.

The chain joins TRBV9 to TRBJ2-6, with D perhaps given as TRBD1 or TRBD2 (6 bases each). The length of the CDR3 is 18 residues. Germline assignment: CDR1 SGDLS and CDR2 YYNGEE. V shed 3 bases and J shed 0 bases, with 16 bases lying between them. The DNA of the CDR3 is TGTGCCAGCAGCGCTGTGGGGGGCTGGGTCTCTGGGGCCAACGTCCTGACTTTC. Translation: CASSAVGGWVSGANVLTF.

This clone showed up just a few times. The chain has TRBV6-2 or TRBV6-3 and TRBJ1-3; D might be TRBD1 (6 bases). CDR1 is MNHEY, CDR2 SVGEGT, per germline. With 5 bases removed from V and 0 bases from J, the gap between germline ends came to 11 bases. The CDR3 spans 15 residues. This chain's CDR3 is CASSRTGASGNTIYF. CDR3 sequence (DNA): TGTGCCAGCAGTCGCACGGGGGCCTCTGGAAACACCATATATTTT.

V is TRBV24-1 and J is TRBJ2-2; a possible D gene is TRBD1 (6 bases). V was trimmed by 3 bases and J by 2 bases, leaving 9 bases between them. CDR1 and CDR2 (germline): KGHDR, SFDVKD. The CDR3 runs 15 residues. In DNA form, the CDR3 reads TGTGCCACCAGTGATCCGACAGGAAACACCGGGGAGCTGTTTTTT. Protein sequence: CATSDPTGNTGELFF.

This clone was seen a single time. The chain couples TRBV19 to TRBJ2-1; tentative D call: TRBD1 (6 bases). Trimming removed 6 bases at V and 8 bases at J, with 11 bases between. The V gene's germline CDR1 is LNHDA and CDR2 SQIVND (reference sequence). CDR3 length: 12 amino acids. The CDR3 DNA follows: TGTGCCAGTAGAGACAGGCCCCATGAGCAGTTCTTC. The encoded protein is CASRDRPHEQFF.

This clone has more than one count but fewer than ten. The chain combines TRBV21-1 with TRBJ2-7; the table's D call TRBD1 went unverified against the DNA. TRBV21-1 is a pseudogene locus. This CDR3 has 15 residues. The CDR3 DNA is TGTGCCAGCAGCTCACGACAGGGGGTGATCTACGAGCAGTACGTC. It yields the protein CASSSRQGVIYEQYV.

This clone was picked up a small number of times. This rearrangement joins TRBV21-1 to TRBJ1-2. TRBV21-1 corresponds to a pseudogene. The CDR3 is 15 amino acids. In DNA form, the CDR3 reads TGTGCCAGCAGCAAAGTATGGGGGATTGGGTATGGCTACACCTTC. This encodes CASSKVWGIGYGYTF.

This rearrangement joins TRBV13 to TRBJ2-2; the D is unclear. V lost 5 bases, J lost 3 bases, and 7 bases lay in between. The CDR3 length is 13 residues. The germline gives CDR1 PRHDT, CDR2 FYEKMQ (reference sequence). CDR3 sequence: CASSLTYTGELFF. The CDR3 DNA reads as TGTGCCAGCAGCCTCACGTACACCGGGGAGCTGTTTTTT. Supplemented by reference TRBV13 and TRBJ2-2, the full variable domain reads AAGVIQSPRHLIKEKRETATLKCYPIPRHDTVYWYQQGPGQDPQFLISFYEKMQSDKGSIPDRFSAQQFSDYHSELNMSSLELGDSALYFCASSLTYTGELFFGEGSRLTVL.

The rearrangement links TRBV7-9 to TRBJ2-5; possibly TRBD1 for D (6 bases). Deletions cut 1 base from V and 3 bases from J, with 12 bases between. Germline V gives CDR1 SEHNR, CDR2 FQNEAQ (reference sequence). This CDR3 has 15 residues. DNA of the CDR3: TGTGCCAGCAGCTTAGGAATTCACAGGGAAGAGACCCAGTACTTC. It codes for CASSLGIHREETQYF.

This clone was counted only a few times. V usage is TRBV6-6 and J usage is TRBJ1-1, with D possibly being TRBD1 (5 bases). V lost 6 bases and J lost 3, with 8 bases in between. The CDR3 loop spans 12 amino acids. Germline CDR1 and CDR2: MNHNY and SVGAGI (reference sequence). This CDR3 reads CASRTVDTEAFF. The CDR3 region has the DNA TGTGCCAGCAGGACAGTGGACACTGAAGCTTTCTTT.